This entry lists 2 T cell receptor beta chains sequenced from one sample in a study of cytomegalovirus exposure and HLA in healthy donors (TCRdb year 2017). Libraries were built with the immunoSEQ multiplex PCR assay. A mixture of 60 forward primers for TCR Vbeta segments and 13 reverse primers for TCR Jbeta segments was used in the multiplex PCR. What TCRdb holds here is the immuneACCESS table cut down to in-frame rearrangements. Part of the clones is not present; checked against another copy, under half of the missing clones reflect an unresolved V gene, and the others are unexplained. The sample profile shows approximately 200,000 clones; roughly four fifths of them were found once. About 1.4% of the sample is held by the ten biggest clonotypes. Source material: PBMCs. Receptors originate from a girl aged 5 to 17 in good health and CMV-seronegative.

The chain links TRBV14 to TRBJ2-1, with 8 bases identical to TRBD2. Germline-derived CDR1 and CDR2 are SGHDN and FVKESK. With V trimmed by 0 bases and J by 0 bases, 13 bases remained unmatched. The CDR3 contains 20 residues. This CDR3 reads CASSQDSVRKRGSSYNEQFF. The CDR3 DNA is TGTGCCAGCAGCCAAGACTCGGTACGGAAGCGGGGGAGCTCCTACAATGAGCAGTTCTTC.

The V call is TRBV29-1, the J call TRBJ1-2; 7 nucleotides line up with TRBD1. Germline V CDR1 and CDR2: SQVTM, ANQGSEA. The CDR3 has 15 residues. The V and J ends lost 7 bases and 5 bases, in that order; junction bases with no gene match: 16. CDR3 residues: CSAGHRGNKGYGYTF. CDR3 bases: TGCAGCGCTGGTCACAGGGGCAATAAGGGGTATGGCTACACCTTC.